The source of this T cell receptor beta chain is a study of response to subunit inactivated influenza vaccine. Study-level findings and limits: Each seasonal influenza vaccination, the authors suggested, recruits few new T cells.

V was clipped by 1 base and J by 4 bases, with 7 bases between them. Per germline, CDR1 LGHDT and CDR2 YNNKEL (reference sequence). The CDR3 loop spans 13 amino acids. To note about this clonotype: The antigen remains unidentified.

MiXCR was run by TCRdb on the RT-PCR reads, yielding one entry per CDR3 protein. This sample has more than 450,000 distinct CDR3 sequences; about 8% occur once, and the top ten carry 13%. The source material was PBMCs from blood, sampled less than 30 months after vaccination. The V call is TRBV3-1, the J call TRBJ2-5; D not resolved. The TCR originated in a man aged 50-75 years who received an inactivated influenza vaccine. The CDR3 reads CASSQVESETQYF. CDR3 DNA: TGTGCCAGCAGCCAAGTTGAGTCAGAGACCCAGTACTTC.